This T cell receptor beta chain was sequenced during a study of regulatory T cells in long-lasting Graves disease. Study at large: Duration of antithyroid drug therapy among newly diagnosed Graves' patients was under 3 months. Findings and caveats of the study: Examination was confined to peripheral blood, excluding thyroid tissue.

Germline CDR1 is SGHDN and CDR2 is FVKESK. V was clipped by 4 bases and J by 7 bases, with 14 bases between them. The length of the CDR3 is 14 residues. In regard to this clonotype: Its antigen remains unknown.

The authors built TCR beta libraries using iRepertoire HTBI primers and Arm-PCR of CDR3 regions. TCRdb used MiXCR to reprocess the multiplex PCR reads, holding one entry per CDR3 protein. The repertoire holds under 450,000 distinct CDR3 sequences, about 16% seen once, with roughly a fifth in the top ten. Documented time point: newly diagnosed GD, antithyroid drugs for less than 3 months. The TCR library used RNA extracted from PBMCs. Another study also made use of these data, one on T cells in Graves' hyperthyroidism and ophthalmopathy. This second study notes: HTBI primers were used for first-round RT-PCR of the TCR CDR3. Most expanded thyroid clonotypes above 0.001 also appeared in blood.

The material sequenced was peripheral blood mononuclear cells (PBMCs), taken at new diagnosis, from a patient treated with antithyroid drugs. This clonotype was sampled from a woman aged 18 to 35 with Graves disease. The chain joins TRBV14 to TRBJ1-5, with D maybe TRBD1 (6 bases). The CDR3 protein is CASSLPGEGQPQHF. The CDR3 region has the DNA TGTGCCAGCAGCCTCCCAGGGGAGGGACAGCCCCAGCATTTT.